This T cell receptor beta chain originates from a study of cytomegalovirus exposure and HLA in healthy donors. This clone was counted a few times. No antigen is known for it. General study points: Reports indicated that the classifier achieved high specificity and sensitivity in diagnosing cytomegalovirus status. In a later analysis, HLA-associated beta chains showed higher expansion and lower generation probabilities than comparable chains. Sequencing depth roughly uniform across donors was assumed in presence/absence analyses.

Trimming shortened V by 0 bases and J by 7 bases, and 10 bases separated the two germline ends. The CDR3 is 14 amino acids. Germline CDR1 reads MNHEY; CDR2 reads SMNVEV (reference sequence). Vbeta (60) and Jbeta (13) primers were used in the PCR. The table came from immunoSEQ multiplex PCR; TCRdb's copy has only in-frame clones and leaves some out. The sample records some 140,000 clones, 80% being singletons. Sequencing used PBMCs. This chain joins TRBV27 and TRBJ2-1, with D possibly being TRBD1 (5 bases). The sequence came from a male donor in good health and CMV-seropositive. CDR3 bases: TGTGCCAGCAGTTTATCCCCAGGGTCGAATGAGCAGTTCTTC. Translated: CASSLSPGSNEQFF.